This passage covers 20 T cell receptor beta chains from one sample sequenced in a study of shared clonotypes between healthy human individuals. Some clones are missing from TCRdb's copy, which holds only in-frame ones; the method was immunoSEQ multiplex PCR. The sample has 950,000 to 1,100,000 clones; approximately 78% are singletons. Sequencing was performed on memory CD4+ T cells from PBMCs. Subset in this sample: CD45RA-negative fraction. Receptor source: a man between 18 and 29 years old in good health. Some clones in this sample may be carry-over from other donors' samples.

The CDR3 is CASSFSPNTEAFF. The CDR3 DNA reads TGTGCCAGCAGTTTTTCCCCGAACACTGAAGCTTTCTTT. This chain links TRBV28 with TRBJ1-1; D remains unclear. Germline lookup yields CDR1 MDHEN and CDR2 SYDVKM. The CDR3 loop spans 13 amino acids. V was shortened by 3 bases and J by 1 base, with 6 bases between the two germline ends.

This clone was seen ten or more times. The CDR3 DNA reads as TGTGCTAGTGGTTTGGTACTAGCGGGAGAACGGAATGAGCAGTTCTTC. This gives the protein CASGLVLAGERNEQFF. The gene calls are TRBV12-5 and TRBJ2-1; 11 nucleotides agree with TRBD2. V trimming: 0 bases; J trimming: 7 bases; junction bases outside the gene matches: 5. Per germline, CDR1 LGHNT and CDR2 FRNRAP. The CDR3 length is 16 residues.

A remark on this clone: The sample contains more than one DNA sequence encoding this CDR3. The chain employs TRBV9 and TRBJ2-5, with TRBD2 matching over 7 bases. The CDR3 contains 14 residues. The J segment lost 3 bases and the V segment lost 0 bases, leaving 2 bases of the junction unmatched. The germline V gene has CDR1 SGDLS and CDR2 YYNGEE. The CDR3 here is CASSVGLAEETQYF. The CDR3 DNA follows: TGTGCCAGCAGCGTAGGGCTAGCGGAAGAGACCCAGTACTTC.

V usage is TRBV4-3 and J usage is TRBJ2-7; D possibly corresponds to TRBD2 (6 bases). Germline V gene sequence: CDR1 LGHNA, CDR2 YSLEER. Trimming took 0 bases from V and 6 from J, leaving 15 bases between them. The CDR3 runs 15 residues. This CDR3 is CASSQDLALSGEQYF. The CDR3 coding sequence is TGCGCCAGCAGCCAAGATCTAGCGCTTTCGGGCGAGCAGTACTTC.

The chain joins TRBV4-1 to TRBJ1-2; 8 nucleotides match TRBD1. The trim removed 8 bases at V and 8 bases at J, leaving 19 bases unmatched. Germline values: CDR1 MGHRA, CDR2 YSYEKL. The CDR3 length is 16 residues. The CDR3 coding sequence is TGCGCCAGCCGACTATCCGGGACAGGTCACGGTAGCGGCTACACCTTC. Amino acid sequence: CASRLSGTGHGSGYTF.

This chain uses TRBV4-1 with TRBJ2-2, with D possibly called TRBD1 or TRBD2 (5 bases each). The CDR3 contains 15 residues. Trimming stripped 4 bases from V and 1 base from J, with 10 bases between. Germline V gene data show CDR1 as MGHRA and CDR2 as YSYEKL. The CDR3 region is CASSPLGENTGELFF. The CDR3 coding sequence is TGCGCCAGCAGCCCTTTGGGGGAGAACACCGGGGAGCTGTTTTTT.

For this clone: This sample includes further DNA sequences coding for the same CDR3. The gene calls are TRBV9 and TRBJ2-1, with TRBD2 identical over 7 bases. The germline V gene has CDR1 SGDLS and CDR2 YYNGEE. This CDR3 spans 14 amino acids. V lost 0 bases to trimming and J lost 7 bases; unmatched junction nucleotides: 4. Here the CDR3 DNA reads TGTGCCAGCAGCGTAGGCGGGAGTTATAATGAGCAGTTCTTC. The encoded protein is CASSVGGSYNEQFF.

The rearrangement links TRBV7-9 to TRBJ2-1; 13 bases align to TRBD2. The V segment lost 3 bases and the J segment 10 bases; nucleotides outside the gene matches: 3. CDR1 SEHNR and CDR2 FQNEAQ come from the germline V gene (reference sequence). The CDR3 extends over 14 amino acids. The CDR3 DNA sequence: TGTGCCAGCAGCTTCGGGACTAGCGGGAACGAGCAGTTCTTC. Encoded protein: CASSFGTSGNEQFF.

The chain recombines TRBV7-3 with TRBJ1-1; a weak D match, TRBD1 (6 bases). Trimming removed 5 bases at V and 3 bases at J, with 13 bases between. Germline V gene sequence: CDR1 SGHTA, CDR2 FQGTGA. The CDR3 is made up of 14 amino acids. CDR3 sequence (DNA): TGTGCCAGCAGCCAATCCCCAGGGGACACTGAAGCTTTCTTT. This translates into CASSQSPGDTEAFF.

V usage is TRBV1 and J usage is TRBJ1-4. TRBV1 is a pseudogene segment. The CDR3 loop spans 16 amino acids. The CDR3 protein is CTSSQKKKTTNEKLFF. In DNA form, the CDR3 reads TGCACCAGCAGCCAAAAAAAGAAGACGACTAATGAAAAACTGTTTTTT.

The CDR3 DNA is TGTGCCAGCAGTGATCCTGGGGCCATGAGCACAGATACGCAGTATTTT. Its translation: CASSDPGAMSTDTQYF. The chain combines TRBV6-1 with TRBJ2-3; a possible D gene is TRBD1 (5 bases). V dropped 3 bases and J dropped 0 bases, with 13 bases sitting between them. Germline V gives CDR1 MNHNS, CDR2 SASEGT. This CDR3 spans 16 amino acids.

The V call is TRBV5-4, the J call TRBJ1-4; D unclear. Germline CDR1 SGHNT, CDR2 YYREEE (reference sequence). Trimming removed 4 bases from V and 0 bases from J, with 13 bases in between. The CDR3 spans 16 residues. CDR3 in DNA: TGTGCCAGCAGCCCCTCTACTGGTTCAACTAATGAAAAACTGTTTTTT. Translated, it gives CASSPSTGSTNEKLFF.

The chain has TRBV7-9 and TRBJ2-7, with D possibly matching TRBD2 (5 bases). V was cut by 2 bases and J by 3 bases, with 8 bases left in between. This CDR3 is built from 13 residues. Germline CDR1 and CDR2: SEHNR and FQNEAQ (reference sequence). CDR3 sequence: CASSLRRGYEQYF. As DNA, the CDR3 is TGTGCCAGCAGCTTACGTCGGGGCTACGAGCAGTACTTC.

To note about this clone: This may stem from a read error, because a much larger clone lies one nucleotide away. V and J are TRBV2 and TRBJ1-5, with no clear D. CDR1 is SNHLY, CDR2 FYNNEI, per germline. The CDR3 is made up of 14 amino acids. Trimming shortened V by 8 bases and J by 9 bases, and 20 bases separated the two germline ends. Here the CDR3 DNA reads TGTGCCAGCGGCGGACGGGGTGCGTCTGGGCCCCAGCATTTT. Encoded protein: CASGGRGASGPQHF.

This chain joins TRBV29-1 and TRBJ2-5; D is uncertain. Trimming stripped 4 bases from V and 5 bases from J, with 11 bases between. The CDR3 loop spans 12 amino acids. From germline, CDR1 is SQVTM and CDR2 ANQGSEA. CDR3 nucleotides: TGCAGCGTTGTTGGCTTGGCGGAGACCCAGTACTTC. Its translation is CSVVGLAETQYF.

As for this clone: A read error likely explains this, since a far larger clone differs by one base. The CDR3 bases are TGTGCCTGGACCCAGGACAGTAGCTGCACCTTC. Its protein is CAWTQDSSCTF. The chain is built from TRBV30 and TRBJ1-2; weak D call: TRBD1 (6 bases). Trimming left V 4 bases short and J 13 bases short, with 16 bases between. There are 11 residues in the CDR3. The germline V gene has CDR1 GTSNPN and CDR2 SVGIG (reference sequence). Together with reference TRBV30 and TRBJ1-2, the CDR3 gives the full variable domain: SQTIHQWPATLVQPVGSPLSLECTVEGTSNPNLYWYRQAAGRGLQLLFYSVGIGQISSEVPQNLSASRPQDRQFILSSKKLLLSDSGFYLCAWTQDSSCTFGSGTRLTVV.

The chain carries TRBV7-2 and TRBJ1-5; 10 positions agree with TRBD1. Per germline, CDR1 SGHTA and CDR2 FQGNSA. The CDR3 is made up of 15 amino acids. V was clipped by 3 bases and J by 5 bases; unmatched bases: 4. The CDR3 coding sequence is TGTGCCAGCAGCTTCTCCGGGACAGGGGATCAGCCCCAGCATTTT. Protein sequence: CASSFSGTGDQPQHF. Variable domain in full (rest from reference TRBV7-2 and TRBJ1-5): GAGVSQSPSNKVTEKGKDVELRCDPISGHTALYWYRQSLGQGLEFLIYFQGNSAPDKSGLPSDRFSAERTGGSVSTLTIQRTQQEDSAVYLCASSFSGTGDQPQHFGDGTRLSIL.

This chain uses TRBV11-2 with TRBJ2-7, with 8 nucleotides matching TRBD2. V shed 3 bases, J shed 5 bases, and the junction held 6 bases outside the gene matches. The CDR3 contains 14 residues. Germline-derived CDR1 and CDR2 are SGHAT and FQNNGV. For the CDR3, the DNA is TGTGCCAGCAGCTTCAGGTCGGGAGGGCACGAGCAGTACTTC. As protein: CASSFRSGGHEQYF.

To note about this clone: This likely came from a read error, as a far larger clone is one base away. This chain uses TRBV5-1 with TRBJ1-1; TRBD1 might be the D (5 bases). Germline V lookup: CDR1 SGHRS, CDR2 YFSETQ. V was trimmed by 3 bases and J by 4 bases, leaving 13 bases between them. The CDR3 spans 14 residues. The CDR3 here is CASSSGLMSTEAFF. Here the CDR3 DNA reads TGCGCCAGCAGCTCGGGACTCATGAGCACTGAAGCTTTCTTT.

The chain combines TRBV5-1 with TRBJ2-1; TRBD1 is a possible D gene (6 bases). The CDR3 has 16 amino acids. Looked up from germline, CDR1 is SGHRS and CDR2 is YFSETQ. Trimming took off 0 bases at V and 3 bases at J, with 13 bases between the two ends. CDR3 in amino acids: CASSLAQGSVYNEQFF. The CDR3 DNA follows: TGCGCCAGCAGCTTGGCCCAGGGGTCGGTCTACAATGAGCAGTTCTTC.